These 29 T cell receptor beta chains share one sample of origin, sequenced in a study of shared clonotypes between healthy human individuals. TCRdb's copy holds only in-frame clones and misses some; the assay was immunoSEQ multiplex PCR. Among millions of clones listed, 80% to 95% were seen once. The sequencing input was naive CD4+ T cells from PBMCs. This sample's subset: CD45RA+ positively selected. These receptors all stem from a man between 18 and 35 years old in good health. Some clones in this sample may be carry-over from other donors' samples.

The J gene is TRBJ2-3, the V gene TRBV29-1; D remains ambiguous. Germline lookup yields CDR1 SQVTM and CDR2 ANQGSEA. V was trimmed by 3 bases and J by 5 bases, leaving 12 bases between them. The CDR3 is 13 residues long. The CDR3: CSVDRGPKDTQYF. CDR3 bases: TGCAGCGTTGACCGTGGGCCGAAAGATACGCAGTATTTT.

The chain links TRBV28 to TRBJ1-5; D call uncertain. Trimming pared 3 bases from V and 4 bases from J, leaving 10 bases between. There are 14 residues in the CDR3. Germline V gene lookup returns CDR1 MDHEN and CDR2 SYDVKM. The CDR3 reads CASSFVQMNQPQHF. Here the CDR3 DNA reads TGTGCCAGCAGTTTTGTACAGATGAATCAGCCCCAGCATTTT.

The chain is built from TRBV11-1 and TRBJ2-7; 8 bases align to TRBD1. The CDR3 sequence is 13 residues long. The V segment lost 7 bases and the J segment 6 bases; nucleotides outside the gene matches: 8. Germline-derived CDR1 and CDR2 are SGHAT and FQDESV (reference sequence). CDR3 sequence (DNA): TGTGCCAGCAACCCGACAGGGGAAGGCGAGCAGTACTTC. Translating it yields CASNPTGEGEQYF.

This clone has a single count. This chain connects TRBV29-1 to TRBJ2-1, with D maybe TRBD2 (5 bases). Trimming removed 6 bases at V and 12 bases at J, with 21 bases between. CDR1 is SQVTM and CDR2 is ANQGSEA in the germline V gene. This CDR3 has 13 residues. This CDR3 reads CSVRDQTPGGQFF. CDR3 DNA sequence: TGCAGCGTGCGCGACCAAACACCCGGAGGGCAGTTCTTC.

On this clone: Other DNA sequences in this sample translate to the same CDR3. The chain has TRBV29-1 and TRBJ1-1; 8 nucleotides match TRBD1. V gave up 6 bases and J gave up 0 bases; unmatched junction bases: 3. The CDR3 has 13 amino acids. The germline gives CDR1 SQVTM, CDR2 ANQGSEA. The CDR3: CSVGQVMNTEAFF. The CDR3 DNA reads TGCAGCGTGGGACAGGTTATGAACACTGAAGCTTTCTTT.

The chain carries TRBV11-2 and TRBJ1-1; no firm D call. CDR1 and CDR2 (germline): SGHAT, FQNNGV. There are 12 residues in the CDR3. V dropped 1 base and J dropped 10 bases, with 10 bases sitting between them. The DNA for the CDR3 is TGTGCCAGCAGCTTAGGAGCCACGCCAGCTTTCTTT. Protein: CASSLGATPAFF.

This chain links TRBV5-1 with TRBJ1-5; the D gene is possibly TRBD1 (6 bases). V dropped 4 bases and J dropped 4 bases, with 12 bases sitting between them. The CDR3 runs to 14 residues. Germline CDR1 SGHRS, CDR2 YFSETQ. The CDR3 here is CASSQTGLNQPQHF. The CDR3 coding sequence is TGCGCCAGCAGCCAGACAGGACTGAATCAGCCCCAGCATTTT.

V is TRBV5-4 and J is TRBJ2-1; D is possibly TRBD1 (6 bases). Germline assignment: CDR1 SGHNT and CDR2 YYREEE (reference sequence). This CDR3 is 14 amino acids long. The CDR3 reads CVQGNRSSYNEQFF. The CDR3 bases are TGTGTGCAGGGGAACCGAAGCTCCTACAATGAGCAGTTCTTC.

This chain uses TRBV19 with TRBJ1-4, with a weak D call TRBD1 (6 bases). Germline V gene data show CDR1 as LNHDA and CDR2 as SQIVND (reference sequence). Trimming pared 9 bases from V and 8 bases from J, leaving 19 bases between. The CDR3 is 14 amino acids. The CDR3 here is CASKNLQGTEKLFF. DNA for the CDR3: TGTGCCAGCAAAAATTTACAGGGAACCGAAAAACTGTTTTTT.

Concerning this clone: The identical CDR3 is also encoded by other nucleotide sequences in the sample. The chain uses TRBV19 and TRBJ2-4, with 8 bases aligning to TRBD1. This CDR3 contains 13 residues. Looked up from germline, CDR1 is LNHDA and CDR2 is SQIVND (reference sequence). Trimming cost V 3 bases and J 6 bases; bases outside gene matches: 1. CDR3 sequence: CASSIDRGNIQYF. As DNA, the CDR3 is TGTGCCAGTAGTATTGACAGGGGAAACATTCAGTACTTC.

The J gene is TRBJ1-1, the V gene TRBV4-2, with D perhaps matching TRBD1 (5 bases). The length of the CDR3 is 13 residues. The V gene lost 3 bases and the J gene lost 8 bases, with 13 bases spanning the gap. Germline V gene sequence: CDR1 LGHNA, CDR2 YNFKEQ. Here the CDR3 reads CASSQGGEAEAFF. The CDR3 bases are TGTGCCAGCAGCCAGGGGGGGGAGGCGGAAGCTTTCTTT.

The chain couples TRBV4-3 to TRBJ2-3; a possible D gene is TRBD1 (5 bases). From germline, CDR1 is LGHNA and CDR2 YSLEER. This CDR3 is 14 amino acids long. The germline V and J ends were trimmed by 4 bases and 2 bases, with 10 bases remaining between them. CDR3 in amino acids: CASSPDRDTDTQYF. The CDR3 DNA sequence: TGCGCCAGCAGCCCCGACAGAGACACAGATACGCAGTATTTT.

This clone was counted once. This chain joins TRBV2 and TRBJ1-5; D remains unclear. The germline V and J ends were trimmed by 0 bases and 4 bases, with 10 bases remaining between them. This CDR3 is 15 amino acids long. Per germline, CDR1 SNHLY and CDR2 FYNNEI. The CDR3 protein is CASSEALPGNQPQHF. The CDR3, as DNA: TGTGCCAGCAGTGAAGCGCTTCCGGGAAATCAGCCCCAGCATTTT.

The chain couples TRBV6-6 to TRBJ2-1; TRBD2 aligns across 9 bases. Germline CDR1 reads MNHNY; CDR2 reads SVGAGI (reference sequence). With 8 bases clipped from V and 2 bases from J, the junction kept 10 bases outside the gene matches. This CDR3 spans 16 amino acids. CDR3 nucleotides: TGTGCCAGCTGTTTGGCGGGAGGGCCCCCCTACAATGAGCAGTTCTTC. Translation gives CASCLAGGPPYNEQFF.

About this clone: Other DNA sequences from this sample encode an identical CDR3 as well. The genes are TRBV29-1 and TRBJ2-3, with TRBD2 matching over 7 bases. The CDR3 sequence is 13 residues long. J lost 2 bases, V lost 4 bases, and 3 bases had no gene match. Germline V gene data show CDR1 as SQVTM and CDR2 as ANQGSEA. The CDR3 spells CSVGGRHTDTQYF. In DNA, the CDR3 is TGCAGCGTTGGCGGGAGACACACAGATACGCAGTATTTT.

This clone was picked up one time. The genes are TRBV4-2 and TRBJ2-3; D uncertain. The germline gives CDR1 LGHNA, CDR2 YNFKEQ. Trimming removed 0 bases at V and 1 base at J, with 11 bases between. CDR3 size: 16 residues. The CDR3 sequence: CASSQDLGAGTDTQYF. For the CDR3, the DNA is TGTGCCAGCAGCCAAGATCTAGGCGCGGGCACAGATACGCAGTATTTT.

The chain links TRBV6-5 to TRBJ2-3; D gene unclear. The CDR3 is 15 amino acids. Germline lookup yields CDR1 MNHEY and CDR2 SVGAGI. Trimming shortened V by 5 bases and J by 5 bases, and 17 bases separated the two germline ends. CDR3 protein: CASSLGSSWGDTQYF. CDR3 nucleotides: TGTGCCAGCAGTCTCGGGTCCTCGTGGGGAGATACGCAGTATTTT.

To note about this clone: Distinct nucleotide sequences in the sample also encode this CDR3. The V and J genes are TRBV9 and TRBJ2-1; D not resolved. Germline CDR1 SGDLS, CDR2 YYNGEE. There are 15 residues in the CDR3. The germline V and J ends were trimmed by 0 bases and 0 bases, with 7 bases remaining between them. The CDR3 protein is CASSVVSGSYNEQFF. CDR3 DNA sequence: TGTGCCAGCAGCGTAGTCTCAGGCTCCTACAATGAGCAGTTCTTC.

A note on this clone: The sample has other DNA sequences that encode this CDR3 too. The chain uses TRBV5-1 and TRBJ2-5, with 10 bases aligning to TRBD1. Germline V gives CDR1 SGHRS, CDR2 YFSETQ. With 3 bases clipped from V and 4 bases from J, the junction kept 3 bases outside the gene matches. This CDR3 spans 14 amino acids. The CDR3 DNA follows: TGCGCCAGCAGCTGGGGGACAGGGGCAGAGACCCAGTACTTC. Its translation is CASSWGTGAETQYF.

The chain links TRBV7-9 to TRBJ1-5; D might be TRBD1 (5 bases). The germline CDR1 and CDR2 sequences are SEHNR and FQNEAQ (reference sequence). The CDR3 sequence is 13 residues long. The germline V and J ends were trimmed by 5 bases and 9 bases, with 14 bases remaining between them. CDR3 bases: TGTGCCAGCAGCACCCCGGGGGGTGGGCCCCAGCATTTT. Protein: CASSTPGGGPQHF.

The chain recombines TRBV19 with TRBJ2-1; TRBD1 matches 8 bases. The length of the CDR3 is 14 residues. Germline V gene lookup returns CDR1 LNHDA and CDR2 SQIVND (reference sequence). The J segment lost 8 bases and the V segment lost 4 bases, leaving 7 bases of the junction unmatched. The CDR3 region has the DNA TGTGCCAGTAGTAGGACAGGGAGTATGGATGAGCAGTTCTTC. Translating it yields CASSRTGSMDEQFF.

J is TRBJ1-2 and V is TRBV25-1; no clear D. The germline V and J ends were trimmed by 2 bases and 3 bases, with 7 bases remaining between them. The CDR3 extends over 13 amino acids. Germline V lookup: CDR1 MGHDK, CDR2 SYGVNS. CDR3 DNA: TGTGCCAGCAGTGAACTGCCTTACTATGGCTACACCTTC. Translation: CASSELPYYGYTF.

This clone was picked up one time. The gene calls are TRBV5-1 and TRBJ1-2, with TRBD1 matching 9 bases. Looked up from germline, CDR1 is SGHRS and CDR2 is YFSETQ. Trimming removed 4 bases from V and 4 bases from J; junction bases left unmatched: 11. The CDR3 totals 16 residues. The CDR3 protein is CASSQVGQGEGYGYTF. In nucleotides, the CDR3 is TGCGCCAGCAGCCAGGTGGGACAGGGAGAGGGCTATGGCTACACCTTC.

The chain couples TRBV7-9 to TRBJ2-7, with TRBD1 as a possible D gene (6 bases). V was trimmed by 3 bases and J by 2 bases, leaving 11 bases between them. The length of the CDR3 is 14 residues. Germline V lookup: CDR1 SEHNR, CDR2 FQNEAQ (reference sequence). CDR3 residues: CASSLGAGAYEQYF. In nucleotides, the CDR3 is TGTGCCAGCAGCTTGGGTGCAGGGGCCTACGAGCAGTACTTC.

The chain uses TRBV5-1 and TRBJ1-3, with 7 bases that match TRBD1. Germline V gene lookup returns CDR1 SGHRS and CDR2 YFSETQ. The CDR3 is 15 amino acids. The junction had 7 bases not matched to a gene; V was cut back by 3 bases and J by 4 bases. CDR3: CASSSQQGSGNTIYF. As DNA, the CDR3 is TGCGCCAGCAGCTCTCAACAGGGGTCCGGAAACACCATATATTTT.

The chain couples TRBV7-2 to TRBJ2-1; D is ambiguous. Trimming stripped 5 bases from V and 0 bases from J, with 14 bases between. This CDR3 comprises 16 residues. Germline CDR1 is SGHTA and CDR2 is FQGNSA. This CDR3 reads CASSLRAFRSYNEQFF. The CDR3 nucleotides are TGTGCCAGCAGCCTCCGGGCCTTTCGCTCCTACAATGAGCAGTTCTTC.

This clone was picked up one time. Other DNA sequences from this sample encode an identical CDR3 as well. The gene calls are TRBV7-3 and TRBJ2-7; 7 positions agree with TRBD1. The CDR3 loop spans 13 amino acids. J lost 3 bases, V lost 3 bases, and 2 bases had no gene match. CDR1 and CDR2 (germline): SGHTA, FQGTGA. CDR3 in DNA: TGTGCCAGCAGCTTGAGACAGGGCTACGAGCAGTACTTC. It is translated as CASSLRQGYEQYF.

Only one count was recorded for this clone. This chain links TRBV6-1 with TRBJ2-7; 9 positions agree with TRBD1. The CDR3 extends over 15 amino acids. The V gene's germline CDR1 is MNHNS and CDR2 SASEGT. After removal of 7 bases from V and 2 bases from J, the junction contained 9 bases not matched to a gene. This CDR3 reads CASTRIGTGTYEQYF. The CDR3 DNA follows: TGTGCCAGCACGCGTATTGGGACAGGGACCTACGAGCAGTACTTC.

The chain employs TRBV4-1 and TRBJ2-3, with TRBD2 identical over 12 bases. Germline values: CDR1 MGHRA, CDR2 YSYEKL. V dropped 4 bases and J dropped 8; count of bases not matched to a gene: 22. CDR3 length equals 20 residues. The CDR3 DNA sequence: TGCGCCAGCAGCCTCCTCACGAGGCTAGCGGGAGGGCCAATGGGGGGTACGCAGTATTTT. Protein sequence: CASSLLTRLAGGPMGGTQYF.